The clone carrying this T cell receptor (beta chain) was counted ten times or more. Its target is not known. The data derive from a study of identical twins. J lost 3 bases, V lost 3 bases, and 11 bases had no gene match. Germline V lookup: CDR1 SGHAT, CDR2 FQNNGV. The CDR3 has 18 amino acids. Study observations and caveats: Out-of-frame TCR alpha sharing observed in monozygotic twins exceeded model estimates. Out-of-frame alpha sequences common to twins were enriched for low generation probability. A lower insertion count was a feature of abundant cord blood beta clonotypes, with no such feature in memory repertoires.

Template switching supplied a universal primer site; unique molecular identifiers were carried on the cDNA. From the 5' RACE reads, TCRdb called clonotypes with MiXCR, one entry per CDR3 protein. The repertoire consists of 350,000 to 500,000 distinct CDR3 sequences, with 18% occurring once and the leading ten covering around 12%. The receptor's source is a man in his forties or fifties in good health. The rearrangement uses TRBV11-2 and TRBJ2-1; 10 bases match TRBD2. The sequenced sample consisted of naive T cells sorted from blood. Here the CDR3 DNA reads TGTGCCAGCAGCTTTTTCGGGCAGGGACTAGCGATCTACAATGAGCAGTTCTTC. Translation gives CASSFFGQGLAIYNEQFF.